These T cell receptor beta chains were read from a single sample in a study of blood T cell repertoires in COVID-19. The method was immunoSEQ multiplex PCR; TCRdb's version includes in-frame clones alone and lacks a portion of them. This sample has 200,000 to 250,000 clones, with about 82% found just once. The source material was peripheral blood. Receptors originate from a woman aged 80 or over with acute or convalescent COVID-19. The CDR3 runs from the conserved cysteine through the conserved F or W. Each record gives: clone size, J gene, D gene, V gene, CDR3 DNA, CDR3 protein. A D gene is named only where the DNA matches it firmly. Size tells how often a clone was seen (once, few, many) or the class of an expanded clone, and some rows leave it out.

clone size: once; J gene: TRBJ1-1; D gene: .; V gene: TRBV5-8; CDR3 DNA: TGTGCCAGCAGCTTTCCGGCCGGGACTGAAGCTTTCTTT; CDR3 protein: CASSFPAGTEAFF
clone size: .; J gene: TRBJ2-3; D gene: .; V gene: TRBV7-9; CDR3 DNA: TGTGCCAGCAGCCTGGACAAAAAGAGCACAGATACGCAGTATTTT; CDR3 protein: CASSLDKKSTDTQYF
clone size: .; J gene: TRBJ2-7; D gene: TRBD1; V gene: TRBV28; CDR3 DNA: TGTGCCAGCAGTACCCCATGGACAGGGGTCTACGAGCAGTACTTC; CDR3 protein: CASSTPWTGVYEQYF
clone size: .; J gene: TRBJ2-1; D gene: TRBD1; V gene: TRBV9; CDR3 DNA: TGTGCCAGCAGCGAGATACAGGGGGCCTACAATGAGCAGTTCTTC; CDR3 protein: CASSEIQGAYNEQFF
clone size: .; J gene: TRBJ2-3; D gene: TRBD2; V gene: TRBV9; CDR3 DNA: TGTGCCAGCAGCGTAGATATTAGCGGGAGTTTAGATACGCAGTATTTT; CDR3 protein: CASSVDISGSLDTQYF
clone size: .; J gene: TRBJ2-2; D gene: .; V gene: TRBV5-4; CDR3 DNA: TGTGCCAGCAGCTTGAAAGCGGCTCCGAACACCGGGGAGCTGTTTTTT; CDR3 protein: CASSLKAAPNTGELFF
clone size: .; J gene: TRBJ1-1; D gene: .; V gene: TRBV7-2; CDR3 DNA: TGTGCCAGCAGCTTACGCACAGCCAACACTGAAGCTTTCTTT; CDR3 protein: CASSLRTANTEAFF
clone size: .; J gene: TRBJ1-5; D gene: TRBD1; V gene: TRBV30; CDR3 DNA: TGTGCCTGGGTTGGACAGGGCGGCGAGCCCCAGCATTTT; CDR3 protein: CAWVGQGGEPQHF
clone size: .; J gene: TRBJ2-7; D gene: TRBD2; V gene: TRBV28; CDR3 DNA: TGTGCCAGCCGTACTAGCGGGTCCTCCTACGAGCAGTACTTC; CDR3 protein: CASRTSGSSYEQYF
clone size: .; J gene: TRBJ2-3; D gene: TRBD2; V gene: TRBV18; CDR3 DNA: TGTGCCAGCTCACTAGCGGGAAAAACAGATACGCAGTATTTT; CDR3 protein: CASSLAGKTDTQYF
clone size: .; J gene: TRBJ1-5; D gene: TRBD1; V gene: TRBV30; CDR3 DNA: TGTGCCTGGAGTCCCCAATACGACAGGGTAGGCAATCAGCCCCAGCATTTT; CDR3 protein: CAWSPQYDRVGNQPQHF
clone size: few; J gene: TRBJ2-7; D gene: .; V gene: TRBV5-6; CDR3 DNA: TGTGCCAGCAGCTTGGGTGGAGGCGTCTCCCGCTACGAGCAGTACTTC; CDR3 protein: CASSLGGGVSRYEQYF
clone size: .; J gene: TRBJ1-6; D gene: .; V gene: TRBV14; CDR3 DNA: TGTGCCAGCAGCTCCCGGACGGGGAATTCACCCCTCCACTTT; CDR3 protein: CASSSRTGNSPLHF
clone size: .; J gene: TRBJ1-2; D gene: TRBD1; V gene: TRBV11-3; CDR3 DNA: TGTGCCAGCAGCTTGGGGACAGGATCGTTCTATGGCTACACCTTC; CDR3 protein: CASSLGTGSFYGYTF
clone size: .; J gene: TRBJ2-1; D gene: TRBD2; V gene: TRBV19; CDR3 DNA: TGTGCCAGTAGTAACGAAGCGGGGGGTTCTCACAATGAGCAGTTCTTC; CDR3 protein: CASSNEAGGSHNEQFF
clone size: .; J gene: TRBJ2-2; D gene: TRBD2; V gene: TRBV2; CDR3 DNA: TGTGCCAGCAGTCTCGATGGGAGGGGCACCGGGGAGCTGTTTTTT; CDR3 protein: CASSLDGRGTGELFF
clone size: .; J gene: TRBJ1-5; D gene: TRBD1; V gene: TRBV10-3; CDR3 DNA: TGTGCCATCAGTGAGTCGGGAGACAGGGTGGCCCAGCATTTT; CDR3 protein: CAISESGDRVAQHF